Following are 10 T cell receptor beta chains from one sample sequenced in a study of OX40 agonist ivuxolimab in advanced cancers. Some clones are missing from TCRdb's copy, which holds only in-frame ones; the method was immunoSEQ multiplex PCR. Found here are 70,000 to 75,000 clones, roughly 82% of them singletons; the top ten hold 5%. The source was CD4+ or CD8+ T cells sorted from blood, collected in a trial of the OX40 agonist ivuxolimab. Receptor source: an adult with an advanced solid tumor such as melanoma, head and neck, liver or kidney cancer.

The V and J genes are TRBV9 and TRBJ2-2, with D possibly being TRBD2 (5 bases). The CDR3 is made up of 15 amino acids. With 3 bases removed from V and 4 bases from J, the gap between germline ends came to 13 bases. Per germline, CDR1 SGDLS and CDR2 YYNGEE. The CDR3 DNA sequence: TGTGCCAGCAGCGGTGGAGGTACGGGCACCGGGGAGCTGTTTTTT. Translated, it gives CASSGGGTGTGELFF. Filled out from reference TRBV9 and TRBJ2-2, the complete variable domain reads DSGVTQTPKHLITATGQRVTLRCSPRSGDLSVYWYQQSLDQGLQFLIQYYNGEERAKGNILERFSAQQFPDLHSELNLSSLELGDSALYFCASSGGGTGTGELFFGEGSRLTVL.

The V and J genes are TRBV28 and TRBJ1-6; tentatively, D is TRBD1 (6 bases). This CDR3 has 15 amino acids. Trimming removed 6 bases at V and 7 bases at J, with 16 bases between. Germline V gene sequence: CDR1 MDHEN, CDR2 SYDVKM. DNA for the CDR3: TGTGCCAGCAGCCTGGTGAAGGGGGGGAATTCACCCCTCCACTTT. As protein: CASSLVKGGNSPLHF.

For the CDR3, the DNA is TGTGCCAGCAGTTTCGGTCTCGGGGACACTGAAGCTTTCTTT. The encoded protein is CASSFGLGDTEAFF. The gene calls are TRBV7-2 and TRBJ1-1; D gene ambiguous. Germline CDR1 reads SGHTA; CDR2 reads FQGNSA. V dropped 6 bases and J dropped 3 bases, with 14 bases sitting between them. The CDR3 is made up of 14 amino acids.

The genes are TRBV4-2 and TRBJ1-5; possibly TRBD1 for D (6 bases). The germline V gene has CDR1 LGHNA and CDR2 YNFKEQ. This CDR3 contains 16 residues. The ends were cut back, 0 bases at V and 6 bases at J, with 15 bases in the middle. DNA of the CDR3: TGTGCCAGCAGCCAAGAGGGAATACAGGGAGGTCAGCCCCAGCATTTT. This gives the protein CASSQEGIQGGQPQHF.

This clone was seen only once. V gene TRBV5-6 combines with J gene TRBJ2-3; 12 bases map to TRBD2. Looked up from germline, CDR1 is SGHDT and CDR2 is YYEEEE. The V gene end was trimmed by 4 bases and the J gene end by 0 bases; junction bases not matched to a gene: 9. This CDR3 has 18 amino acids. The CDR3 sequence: CASSKGLAGPQSTDTQYF. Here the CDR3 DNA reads TGTGCCAGCAGCAAAGGACTAGCGGGGCCCCAAAGCACAGATACGCAGTATTTT.

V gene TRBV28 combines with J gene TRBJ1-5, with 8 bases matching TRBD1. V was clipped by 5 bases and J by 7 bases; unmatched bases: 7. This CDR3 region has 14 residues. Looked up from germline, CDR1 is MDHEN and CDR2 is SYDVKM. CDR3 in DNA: TGTGCCAGCAGTCTGACAGGGGAAAGGCAGCCCCAGCATTTT. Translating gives CASSLTGERQPQHF.

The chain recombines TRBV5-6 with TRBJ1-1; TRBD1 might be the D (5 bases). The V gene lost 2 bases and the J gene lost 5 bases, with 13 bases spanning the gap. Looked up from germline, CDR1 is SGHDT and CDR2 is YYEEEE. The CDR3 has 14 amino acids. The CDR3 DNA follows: TGTGCCAGCAGCTTTGAGCCGGGGCTAACTGAAGCTTTCTTT. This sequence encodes CASSFEPGLTEAFF.

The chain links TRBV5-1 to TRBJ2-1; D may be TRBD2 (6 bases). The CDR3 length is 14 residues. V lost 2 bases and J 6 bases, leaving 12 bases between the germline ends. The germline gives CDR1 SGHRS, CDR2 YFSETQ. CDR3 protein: CASSLIAESNEQFF. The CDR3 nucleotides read TGCGCCAGCAGCTTAATAGCGGAGTCCAATGAGCAGTTCTTC.

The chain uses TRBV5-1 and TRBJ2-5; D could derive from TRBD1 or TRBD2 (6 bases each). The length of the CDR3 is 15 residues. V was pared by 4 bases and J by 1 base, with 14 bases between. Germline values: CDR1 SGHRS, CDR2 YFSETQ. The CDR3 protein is CASSTLPGAQETQYF. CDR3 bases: TGCGCCAGCAGCACCTTGCCGGGGGCCCAAGAGACCCAGTACTTC.

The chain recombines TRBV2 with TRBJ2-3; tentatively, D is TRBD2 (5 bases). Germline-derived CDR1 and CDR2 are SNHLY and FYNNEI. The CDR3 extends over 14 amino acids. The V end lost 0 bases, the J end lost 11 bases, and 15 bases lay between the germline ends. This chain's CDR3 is CASSEAPSGVEQYF. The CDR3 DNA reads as TGTGCCAGCAGTGAAGCTCCCAGCGGAGTAGAGCAGTATTTT.